Listed here are 6 T cell receptor beta chains from one sample, sequenced in a study of blood T cell repertoires in COVID-19. Sequenced by immunoSEQ multiplex PCR; TCRdb stores in-frame clones only, minus some. The table includes some 300,000 clones, around 89% detected once. Sequenced input: PBMCs or T cells enriched from blood (not recorded which). These receptors were obtained from a woman between 35 and 50 years old who had recovered from COVID-19.

In its sample, this clone was seen a few times. The rearrangement uses TRBV2 and TRBJ1-1; D is ambiguous. The CDR3 has 14 amino acids. Trimming pared 4 bases from V and 3 bases from J, leaving 12 bases between. Germline values: CDR1 SNHLY, CDR2 FYNNEI. The DNA of the CDR3 is TGTGCCAGCAGTGTTTCTTGGGGAGACACTGAAGCTTTCTTT. Translated, it gives CASSVSWGDTEAFF.

The chain employs TRBV11-3 and TRBJ2-2; TRBD2 aligns across 8 bases. The CDR3 totals 16 residues. Unmatched junction bases numbered 3, after V lost 3 bases and J lost 0 bases. The germline CDR1 and CDR2 sequences are SGHNT and YENEEA. The CDR3 here is CASSLGLDSNTGELFF. The DNA of the CDR3 is TGTGCCAGCAGCTTGGGACTAGATTCGAACACCGGGGAGCTGTTTTTT. Full variable domain (outside the CDR3, taken from reference TRBV11-3 and TRBJ2-2): EAGVVQSPRYKIIEKKQPVAFWCNPISGHNTLYWYLQNLGQGPELLIRYENEEAVDDSQLPKDRFSAERLKGVDSTLKIQPAELGDSAVYLCASSLGLDSNTGELFFGEGSRLTVL.

This rearrangement joins TRBV28 to TRBJ1-5; no reliable D call. Per germline, CDR1 MDHEN and CDR2 SYDVKM. V was trimmed by 7 bases and J by 6 bases, leaving 13 bases between them. This CDR3 has 13 residues. CDR3 sequence: CASTSSGGQPQHF. For the CDR3, the DNA is TGTGCCAGCACCTCCTCCGGTGGTCAGCCCCAGCATTTT.

This clone appeared a single time. V gene TRBV9 combines with J gene TRBJ2-2, with D possibly TRBD2 on 5 matching bases. The CDR3 spans 17 residues. The germline gives CDR1 SGDLS, CDR2 YYNGEE. Trimming shortened V by 4 bases and J by 5 bases, and 21 bases separated the two germline ends. The DNA of the CDR3 is TGTGCCAGCAGCACCCACCCGGAGATGGGAGTGACCGGGGAGCTGTTTTTT. Its translation: CASSTHPEMGVTGELFF.

The genes are TRBV28 and TRBJ1-4; possible D gene TRBD1, 5 bases. CDR1 MDHEN and CDR2 SYDVKM come from the germline V gene. V shed 7 bases and J shed 8 bases, with 17 bases lying between them. This CDR3 comprises 14 residues. CDR3 sequence (DNA): TGTGCCAGCACCCGAAGCACGGAGGGGGAAAAACTGTTTTTT. Translated, it gives CASTRSTEGEKLFF. Based on the CDR3 plus reference TRBV28 and TRBJ1-4, the full variable domain is DVKVTQSSRYLVKRTGEKVFLECVQDMDHENMFWYRQDPGLGLRLIYFSYDVKMKEKGDIPEGYSVSREKKERFSLILESASTNQTSMYLCASTRSTEGEKLFFGSGTQLSVL.

V gene TRBV5-1 combines with J gene TRBJ1-2; D gene uncertain. CDR1 and CDR2 (germline): SGHRS, YFSETQ. Trimming left V 4 bases short and J 1 base short, with 14 bases between. The CDR3 consists of 15 residues. CDR3 sequence reads: CASSPDGSFNYGYTF. The CDR3 nucleotides read TGCGCCAGCAGCCCCGATGGGAGCTTTAACTATGGCTACACCTTC.